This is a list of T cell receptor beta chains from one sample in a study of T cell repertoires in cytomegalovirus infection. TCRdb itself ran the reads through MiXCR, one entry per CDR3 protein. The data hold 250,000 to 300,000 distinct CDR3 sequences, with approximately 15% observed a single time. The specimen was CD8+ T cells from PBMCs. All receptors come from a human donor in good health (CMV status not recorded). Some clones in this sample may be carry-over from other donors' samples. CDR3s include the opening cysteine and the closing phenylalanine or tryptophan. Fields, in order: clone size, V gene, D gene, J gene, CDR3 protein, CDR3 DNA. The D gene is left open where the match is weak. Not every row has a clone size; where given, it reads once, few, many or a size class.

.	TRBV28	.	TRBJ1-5	CASSRPVNQPQHF	TGTGCCAGCAGCCGCCCCGTTAATCAGCCCCAGCATTTT
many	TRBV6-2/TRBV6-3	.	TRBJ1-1	CASSSTTGKQDTEAFF	TGTGCCAGCAGTTCTACCACAGGGAAACAAGACACTGAAGCTTTCTTT
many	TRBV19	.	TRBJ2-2	CAVEGGAGVLFF	TGTGCCGTTGAAGGGGGCGCGGGGGTGCTGTTTTTT
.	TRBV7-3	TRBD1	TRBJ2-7	CASSSDRLYEQYF	TGTGCCAGCAGCTCGGACAGGTTGTACGAGCAGTACTTC
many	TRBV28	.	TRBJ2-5	CASSSIRDGKGGETQYF	TGTGCCAGCAGTTCGATCAGGGACGGCAAGGGCGGGGAGACCCAGTACTTC
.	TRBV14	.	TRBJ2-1	CASSQYRGVYNEQFF	TGTGCCAGCAGCCAATATCGAGGCGTCTACAATGAGCAGTTCTTC
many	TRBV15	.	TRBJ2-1	CATSRVSGGTPEQFF	TGTGCCACCAGCAGAGTTAGTGGGGGGACTCCCGAGCAGTTCTTC
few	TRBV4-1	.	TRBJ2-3	CASSQVAGTTDTQYF	TGCGCCAGCAGCCAAGTCGCGGGGACCACAGATACGCAGTATTTT
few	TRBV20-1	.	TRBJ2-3	CSARGPEDRTDTQYF	TGCAGTGCTAGAGGTCCTGAAGACCGGACAGATACGCAGTATTTT
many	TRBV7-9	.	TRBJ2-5	CASSLGEPGTSETQYF	TGTGCCAGCAGCTTAGGGGAGCCAGGGACCTCGGAGACCCAGTACTTC
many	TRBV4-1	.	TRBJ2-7	CASSQRRDASYEQYF	TGCGCCAGCAGCCAACGCCGGGACGCCTCCTACGAGCAGTACTTC
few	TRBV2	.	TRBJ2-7	CASSGGTDQTPYEQYF	TGTGCCAGCAGTGGCGGGACGGACCAGACCCCTTACGAGCAGTACTTC
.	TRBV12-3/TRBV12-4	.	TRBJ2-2	CASSSLPGELFF	TGTGCCAGCAGCTCTCTCCCCGGGGAGCTGTTTTTT
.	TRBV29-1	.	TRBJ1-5	CSVALGGGYQPQHF	TGCAGCGTTGCCCTGGGGGGGGGATATCAGCCCCAGCATTTT
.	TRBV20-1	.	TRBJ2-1	CSGWVIHSADPETYNEQFF	TGCAGTGGATGGGTTATCCACTCGGCCGACCCCGAAACCTACAATGAGCAGTTCTTT
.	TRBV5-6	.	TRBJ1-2	CASSLEGPRDGYTF	TGTGCCAGCAGCTTGGAAGGGCCCCGGGATGGCTACACCTTC
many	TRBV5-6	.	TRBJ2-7	CASSLQGTEAFVGYEQYF	TGTGCCAGCAGCTTGCAGGGGACCGAGGCTTTCGTAGGCTACGAGCAGTACTTC
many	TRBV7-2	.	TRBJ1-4	CASSPSMGGRNEKLFF	TGTGCCAGCAGCCCGTCTATGGGGGGCAGGAATGAAAAACTGTTTTTT
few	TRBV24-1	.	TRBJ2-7	CATGRVRAGEQYF	TGTGCCACCGGTCGAGTCAGGGCGGGCGAGCAGTACTTC
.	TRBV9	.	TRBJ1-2	CASSAGTLPGDYGYTF	TGTGCCAGCAGCGCCGGGACACTCCCCGGAGACTATGGCTACACCTTC
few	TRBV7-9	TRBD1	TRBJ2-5	CASSFLGQGLGETQYF	TGTGCCAGCAGCTTTCTGGGACAGGGTCTTGGGGAGACCCAGTACTTC
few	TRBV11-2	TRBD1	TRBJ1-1	CASSPSDRGFEAFF	TGTGCCAGCAGCCCATCGGACAGGGGATTTGAAGCTTTCTTT
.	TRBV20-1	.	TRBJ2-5	CSARKVTGTEKETQYF	TGCAGTGCTAGGAAGGTCACCGGGACGGAAAAAGAGACCCAGTACTTC
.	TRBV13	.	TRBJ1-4	CASSATRDTLFF	TGTGCCAGCAGCGCCACCCGGGACACACTGTTTTTT
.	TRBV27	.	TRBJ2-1	CASSSLQLSSYNEQFF	TGTGCCAGCAGTTCGCTACAGTTGAGCTCCTACAATGAGCAGTTCTTC
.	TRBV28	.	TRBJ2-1	CASSLRTSNEQFF	TGTGCCAGCAGTTTACGTACGTCCAATGAGCAGTTCTTC
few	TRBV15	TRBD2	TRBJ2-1	CATSRPLAGGPNEQFF	TGTGCCACCAGCAGACCCCTAGCGGGGGGGCCAAATGAGCAGTTCTTC
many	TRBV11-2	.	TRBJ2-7	CASSLRRSSYEQYF	TGTGCCAGCAGCCTAAGACGGAGCTCCTACGAGCAGTACTTC
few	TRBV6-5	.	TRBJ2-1	CASSYSDSSNEQFF	TGTGCCAGCAGTTACTCGGATTCGTCGAATGAGCAGTTCTTC
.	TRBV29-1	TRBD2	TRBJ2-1	CSVEDQEAAGTRVYNEQFF	TGCAGCGTTGAAGATCAAGAGGCGGCAGGGACTAGGGTATACAATGAGCAGTTCTTC
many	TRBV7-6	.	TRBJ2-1	CASSLMGGRSDEQFF	TGTGCCAGCAGCTTAATGGGGGGGCGATCCGATGAGCAGTTCTTC
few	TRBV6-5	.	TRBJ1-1	CASSYSRTNTEAFF	TGTGCCAGCAGTTACTCCAGGACTAACACTGAAGCTTTCTTT
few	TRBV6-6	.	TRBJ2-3	CASSYGSFDTQYF	TGTGCCAGCAGCTACGGGTCTTTTGATACGCAGTATTTT
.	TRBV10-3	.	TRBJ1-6	CAIIPGGQNSPLHF	TGTGCCATCATCCCGGGGGGACAAAATTCACCCCTCCACTTT
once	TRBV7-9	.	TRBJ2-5	CASSLGGAGETQYF	TGTGCCAGCAGCTTAGGAGGGGCCGGGGAGACCCAGTACTTC
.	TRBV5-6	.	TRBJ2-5	CASSPGEMDQETQYF	TGTGCCAGCAGCCCAGGGGAAATGGACCAAGAGACCCAGTACTTC
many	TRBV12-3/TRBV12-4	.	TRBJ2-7	CASSFGGYEQYF	TGTGCCAGCAGTTTTGGCGGCTACGAGCAGTACTTC
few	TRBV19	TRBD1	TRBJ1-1	CATTDRDNTEAFF	TGTGCCACGACGGACAGGGACAACACTGAAGCTTTCTTT
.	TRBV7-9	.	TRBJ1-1	CASSPSREWAFF	TGTGCCAGCAGCCCCAGTCGCGAGTGGGCTTTCTTT
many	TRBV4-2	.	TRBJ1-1	CASSQDLGLDTEAFF	TGTGCCAGCAGCCAAGACCTGGGTTTGGACACTGAAGCTTTCTTT